The rows below give T cell receptor beta chains drawn from one sample of a study of control samples from healthy donors and cancer patients. TCRdb keeps only in-frame clones here, not all; method: immunoSEQ multiplex PCR. This repertoire shows 110,000 to 150,000 clones, less than 95% found once; its top ten account for approximately 7.2%. The source material was blood. Receptors were obtained from a man between 18 and 29 years old in good health. Both conserved end residues are part of each CDR3. The D gene is left open where the match is weak. Rows give clone size only sometimes, using once, few, many, or a class for an expanded clone.

d_call j_call clone_size v_call cdr3_nt cdr3_aa
- TRBJ1-3 few TRBV7-9 TGTGCCAGCAGCTTTCCCTCAACCTCTGGAAACACCATATATTTT CASSFPSTSGNTIYF
TRBD1 TRBJ1-2 - TRBV7-9 TGTGCCAGCAGCTTATCTTCGTCAGGGGGAACCTATGGCTACACCTTC CASSLSSSGGTYGYTF
- TRBJ1-2 - TRBV12-3/TRBV12-4 TGTGCCAGCAGTTTAGACAGATATGGCTACACCTTC CASSLDRYGYTF
TRBD1 TRBJ1-5 - TRBV2 TGTGCCAGCAGTCCGGACAGGGATACGTCTCAGCCCCAGCATTTT CASSPDRDTSQPQHF
TRBD1 TRBJ2-7 - TRBV5-1 TGCGCCAGCAGCCTCGGACAGGGGACCCCCCACGAGCAGTACTTC CASSLGQGTPHEQYF
TRBD1 TRBJ2-7 - TRBV5-6 TGTGCCAGCAGCTTGGGGTGGGACAGGGGATCCTACGAGCAGTACTTC CASSLGWDRGSYEQYF
- TRBJ2-1 - TRBV7-7 TGTGCCAGCAGCTTAGGTCTTGGGTACAATGAGCAGTTCTTC CASSLGLGYNEQFF
- TRBJ2-5 - TRBV6-1 TGTGCCAGCAGTGAAAGCATTTGGCAGGGATTGGAGACCCAGTACTTC CASSESIWQGLETQYF
- TRBJ1-1 - TRBV6-1 TGTGCCAGCAGTGAAGGGTACAGCAGGAATGAAGCTTTCTTT CASSEGYSRNEAFF
- TRBJ1-1 - TRBV4-1 TGCGCCAGCAGCCAAGGCCCCCGTGGGGGGAGGACTGAAGCTTTCTTT CASSQGPRGGRTEAFF
TRBD1 TRBJ2-2 - TRBV27 TGTGCCAGCAGACAGGGGGCTTGGACCGGGGAGCTGTTTTTT CASRQGAWTGELFF
- TRBJ1-3 few TRBV5-1 TGCGCCAGCAGCTCTGAAGGCTTCGATGGAAACACCATATATTTT CASSSEGFDGNTIYF
- TRBJ2-4 - TRBV3-1/TRBV3-2 TGTGCCAGCAGCCAAGCTGGTAGTGACATTCAGTACTTC CASSQAGSDIQYF
- TRBJ2-2 - TRBV3-1/TRBV3-2 TGTGCCAGCAGCCAAGCGGGACATAGCACCGGGGAGCTGTTTTTT CASSQAGHSTGELFF
TRBD1 TRBJ1-1 - TRBV5-1 TGCGCCAGCAGGTTCGAGGGGGCGAACACTGAAGCTTTCTTT CASRFEGANTEAFF
- TRBJ2-5 - TRBV30 TGTGCCTGGAGTGTAGGATCAGGAGGTGAGACCCAGTACTTC CAWSVGSGGETQYF